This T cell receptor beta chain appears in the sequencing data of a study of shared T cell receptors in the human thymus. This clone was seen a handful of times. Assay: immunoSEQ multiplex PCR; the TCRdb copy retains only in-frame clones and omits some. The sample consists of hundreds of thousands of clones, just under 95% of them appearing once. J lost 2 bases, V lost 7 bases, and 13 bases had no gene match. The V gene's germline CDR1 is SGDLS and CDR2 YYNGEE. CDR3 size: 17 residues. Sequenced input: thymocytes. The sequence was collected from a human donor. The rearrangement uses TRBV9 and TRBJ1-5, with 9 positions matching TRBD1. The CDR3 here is CASHTDRGTEGNQPQHF. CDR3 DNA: TGTGCCAGCCATACGGACAGGGGCACTGAAGGCAATCAGCCCCAGCATTTT.